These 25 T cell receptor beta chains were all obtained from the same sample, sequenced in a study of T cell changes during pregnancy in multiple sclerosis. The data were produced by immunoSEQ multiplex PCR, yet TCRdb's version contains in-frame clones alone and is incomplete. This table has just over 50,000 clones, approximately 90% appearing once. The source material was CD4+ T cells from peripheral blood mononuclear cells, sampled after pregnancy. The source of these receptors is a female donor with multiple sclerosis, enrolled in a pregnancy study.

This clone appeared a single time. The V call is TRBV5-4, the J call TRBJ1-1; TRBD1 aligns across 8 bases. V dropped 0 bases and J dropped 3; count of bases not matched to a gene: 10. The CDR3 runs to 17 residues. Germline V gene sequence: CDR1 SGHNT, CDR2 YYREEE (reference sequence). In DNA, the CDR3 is TGTGCCAGCAGCTTGGTCGCAGGGGGCTTTGGTGACACTGAAGCTTTCTTT. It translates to CASSLVAGGFGDTEAFF.

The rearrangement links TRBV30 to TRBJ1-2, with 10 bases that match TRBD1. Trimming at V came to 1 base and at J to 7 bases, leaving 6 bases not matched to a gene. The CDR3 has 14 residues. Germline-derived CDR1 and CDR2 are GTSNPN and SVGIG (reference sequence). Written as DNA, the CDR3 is TGTGCCTGGAGTGGACAGGGGGCAGGGCTTGGCTACACCTTC. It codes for CAWSGQGAGLGYTF. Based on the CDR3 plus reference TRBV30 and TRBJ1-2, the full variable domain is SQTIHQWPATLVQPVGSPLSLECTVEGTSNPNLYWYRQAAGRGLQLLFYSVGIGQISSEVPQNLSASRPQDRQFILSSKKLLLSDSGFYLCAWSGQGAGLGYTFGSGTRLTVV.

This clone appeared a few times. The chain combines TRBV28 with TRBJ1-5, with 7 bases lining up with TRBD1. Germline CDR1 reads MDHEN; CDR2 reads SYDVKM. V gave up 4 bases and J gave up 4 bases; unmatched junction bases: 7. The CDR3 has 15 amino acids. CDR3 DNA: TGTGCCAGCAGTTCCGCTAGGGACAGAAATCAGCCCCAGCATTTT. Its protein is CASSSARDRNQPQHF.

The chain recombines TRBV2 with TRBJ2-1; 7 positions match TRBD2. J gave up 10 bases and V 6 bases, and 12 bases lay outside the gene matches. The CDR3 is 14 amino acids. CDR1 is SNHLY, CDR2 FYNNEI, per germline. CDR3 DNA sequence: TGTGCCAGCAGGAGGGACCCGGGAGCGGGAGAGCAGTTCTTC. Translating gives CASRRDPGAGEQFF. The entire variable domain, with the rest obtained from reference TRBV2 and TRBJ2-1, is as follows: EPEVTQTPSHQVTQMGQEVILRCVPISNHLYFYWYRQILGQKVEFLVSFYNNEISEKSEIFDDQFSVERPDGSNFTLKIRSTKLEDSAMYFCASRRDPGAGEQFFGPGTRLTVL.

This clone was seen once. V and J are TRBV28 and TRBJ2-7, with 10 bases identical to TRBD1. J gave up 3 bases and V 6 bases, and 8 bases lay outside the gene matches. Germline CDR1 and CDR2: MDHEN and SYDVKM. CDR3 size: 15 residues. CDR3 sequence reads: CASSHRDRGFYEQYF. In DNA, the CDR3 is TGTGCCAGCAGCCACCGGGACAGGGGTTTCTACGAGCAGTACTTC.

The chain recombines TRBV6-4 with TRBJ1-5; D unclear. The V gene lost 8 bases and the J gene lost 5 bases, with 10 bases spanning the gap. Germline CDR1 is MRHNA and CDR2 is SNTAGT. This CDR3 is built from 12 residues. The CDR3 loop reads CASLEPHQPQHF. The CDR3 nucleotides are TGTGCCAGCCTGGAGCCCCATCAGCCCCAGCATTTT.

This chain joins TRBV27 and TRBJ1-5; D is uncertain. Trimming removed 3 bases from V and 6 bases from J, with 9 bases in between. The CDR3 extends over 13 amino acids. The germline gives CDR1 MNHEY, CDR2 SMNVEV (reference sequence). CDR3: CASSFSAGQPQHF. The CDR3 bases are TGTGCCAGCAGTTTCTCTGCGGGTCAGCCCCAGCATTTT.

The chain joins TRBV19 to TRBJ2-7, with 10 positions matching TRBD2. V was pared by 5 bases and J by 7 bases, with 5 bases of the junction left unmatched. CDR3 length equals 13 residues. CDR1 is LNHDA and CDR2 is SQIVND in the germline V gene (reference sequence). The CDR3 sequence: CASSASGRGEQYF. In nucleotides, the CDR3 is TGTGCCAGTAGTGCTAGCGGGAGAGGTGAGCAGTACTTC.

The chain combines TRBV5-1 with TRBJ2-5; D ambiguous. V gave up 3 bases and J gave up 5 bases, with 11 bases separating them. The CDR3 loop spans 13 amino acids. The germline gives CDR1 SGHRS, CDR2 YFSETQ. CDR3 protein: CASSSGSGETQYF. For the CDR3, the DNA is TGCGCCAGCAGCTCAGGAAGTGGGGAGACCCAGTACTTC.

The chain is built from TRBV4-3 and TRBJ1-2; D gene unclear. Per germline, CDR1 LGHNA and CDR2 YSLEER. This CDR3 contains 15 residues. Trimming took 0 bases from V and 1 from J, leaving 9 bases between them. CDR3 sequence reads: CASSQDGLLNYGYTF. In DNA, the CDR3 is TGCGCCAGCAGCCAAGATGGACTTCTTAACTATGGCTACACCTTC.

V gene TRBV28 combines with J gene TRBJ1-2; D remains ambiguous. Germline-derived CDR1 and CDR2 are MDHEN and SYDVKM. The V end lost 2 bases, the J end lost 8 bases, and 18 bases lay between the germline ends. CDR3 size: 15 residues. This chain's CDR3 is CASSLGGIHHSGYTF. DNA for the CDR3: TGTGCCAGCAGTTTAGGCGGGATCCACCATTCAGGCTACACCTTC.

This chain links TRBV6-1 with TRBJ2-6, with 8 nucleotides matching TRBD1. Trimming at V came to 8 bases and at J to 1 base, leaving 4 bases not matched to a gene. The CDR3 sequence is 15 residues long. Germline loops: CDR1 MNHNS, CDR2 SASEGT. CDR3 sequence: CASRTGGSGANVLTF. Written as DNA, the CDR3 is TGTGCCAGCCGAACAGGGGGGTCTGGGGCCAACGTCCTGACTTTC.

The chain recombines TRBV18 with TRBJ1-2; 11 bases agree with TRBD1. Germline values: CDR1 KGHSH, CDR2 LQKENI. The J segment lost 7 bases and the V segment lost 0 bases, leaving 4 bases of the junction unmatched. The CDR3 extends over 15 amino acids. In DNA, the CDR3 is TGTGCCAGCTCACCACCGGACAGGGGGCATGTTGGCTACACCTTC. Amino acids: CASSPPDRGHVGYTF.

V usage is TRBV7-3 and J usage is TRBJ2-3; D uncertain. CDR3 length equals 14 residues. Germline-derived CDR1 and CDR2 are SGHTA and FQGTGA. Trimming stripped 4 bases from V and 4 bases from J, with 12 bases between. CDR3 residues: CASSSHSGPDTQYF. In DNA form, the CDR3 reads TGTGCCAGCAGCTCTCACAGTGGCCCAGATACGCAGTATTTT.

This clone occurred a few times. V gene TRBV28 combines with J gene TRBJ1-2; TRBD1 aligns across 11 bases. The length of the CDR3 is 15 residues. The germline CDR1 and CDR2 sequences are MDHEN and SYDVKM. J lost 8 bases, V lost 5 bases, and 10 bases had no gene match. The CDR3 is CASSPDWTGGRGYTF. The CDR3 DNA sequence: TGTGCCAGCAGTCCTGATTGGACAGGGGGCAGGGGCTACACCTTC.

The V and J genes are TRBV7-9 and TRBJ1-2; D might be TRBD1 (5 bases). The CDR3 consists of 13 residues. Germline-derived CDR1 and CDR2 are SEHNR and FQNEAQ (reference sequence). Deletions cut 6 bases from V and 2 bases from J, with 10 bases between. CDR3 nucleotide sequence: TGTGCCAGCAGGAGTGGGGCCAACTATGGCTACACCTTC. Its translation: CASRSGANYGYTF.

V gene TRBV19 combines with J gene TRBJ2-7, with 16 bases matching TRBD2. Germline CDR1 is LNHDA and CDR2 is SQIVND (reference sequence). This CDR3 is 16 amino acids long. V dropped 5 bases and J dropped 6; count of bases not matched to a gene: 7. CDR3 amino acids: CASSQGTSGRAREQYF. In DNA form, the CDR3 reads TGTGCCAGTAGTCAAGGGACTAGCGGGAGGGCCCGCGAGCAGTACTTC.

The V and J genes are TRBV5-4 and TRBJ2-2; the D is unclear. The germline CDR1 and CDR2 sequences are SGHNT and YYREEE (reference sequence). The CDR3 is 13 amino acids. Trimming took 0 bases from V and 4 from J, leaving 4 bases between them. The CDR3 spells CASSLGGTGELFF. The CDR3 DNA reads TGTGCCAGCAGCTTGGGAGGCACCGGGGAGCTGTTTTTT. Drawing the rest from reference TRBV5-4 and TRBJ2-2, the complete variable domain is ETGVTQSPTHLIKTRGQQVTLRCSSQSGHNTVSWYQQALGQGPQFIFQYYREEENGRGNFPPRFSGLQFPNYSSELNVNALELDDSALYLCASSLGGTGELFFGEGSRLTVL.

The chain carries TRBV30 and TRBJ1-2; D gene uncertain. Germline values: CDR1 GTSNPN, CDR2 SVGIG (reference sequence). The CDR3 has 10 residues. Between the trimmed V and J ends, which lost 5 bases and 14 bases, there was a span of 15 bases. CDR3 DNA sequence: TGTGCCTGGGGAGGCCCACAGAGGACCTTC. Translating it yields CAWGGPQRTF. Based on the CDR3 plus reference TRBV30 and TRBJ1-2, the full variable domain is SQTIHQWPATLVQPVGSPLSLECTVEGTSNPNLYWYRQAAGRGLQLLFYSVGIGQISSEVPQNLSASRPQDRQFILSSKKLLLSDSGFYLCAWGGPQRTFGSGTRLTVV.

DNA for the CDR3: TGTGCCAGCAGCGTAGCGGGACAGGGGTGGACAGATACGCAGTATTTT. Amino acids: CASSVAGQGWTDTQYF. V is TRBV9 and J is TRBJ2-3; 10 bases agree with TRBD1. Per germline, CDR1 SGDLS and CDR2 YYNGEE. V gave up 0 bases and J gave up 3 bases; unmatched junction bases: 4. CDR3 size: 16 residues.

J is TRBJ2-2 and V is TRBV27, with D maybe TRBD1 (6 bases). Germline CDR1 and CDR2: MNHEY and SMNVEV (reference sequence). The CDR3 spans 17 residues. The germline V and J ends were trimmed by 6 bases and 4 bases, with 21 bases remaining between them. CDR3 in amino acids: CASSRQHRDVTTGELFF. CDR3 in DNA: TGTGCCAGCAGCCGACAACACAGGGACGTCACCACCGGGGAGCTGTTTTTT.

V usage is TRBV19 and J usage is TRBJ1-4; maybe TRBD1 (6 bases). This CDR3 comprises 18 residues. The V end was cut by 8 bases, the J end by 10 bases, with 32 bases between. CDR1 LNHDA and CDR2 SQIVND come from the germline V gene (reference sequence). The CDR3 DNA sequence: TGTGCCAGTTCTCCAACCCAGGGGAACAGGGACGGAAGGGGAAAACTGTTTTTT. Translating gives CASSPTQGNRDGRGKLFF.

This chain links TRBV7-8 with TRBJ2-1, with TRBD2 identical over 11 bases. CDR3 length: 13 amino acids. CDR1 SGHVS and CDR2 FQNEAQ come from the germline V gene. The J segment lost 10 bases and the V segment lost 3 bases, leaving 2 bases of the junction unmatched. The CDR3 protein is CASSLGLAAEQFF. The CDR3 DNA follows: TGTGCCAGCAGCTTGGGACTAGCGGCAGAGCAGTTCTTC.

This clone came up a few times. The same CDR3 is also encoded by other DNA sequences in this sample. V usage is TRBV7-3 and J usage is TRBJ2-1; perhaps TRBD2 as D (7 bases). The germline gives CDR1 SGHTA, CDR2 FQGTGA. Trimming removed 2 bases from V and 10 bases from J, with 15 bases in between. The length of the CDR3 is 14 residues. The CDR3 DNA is TGTGCCAGCAGCTTATACCAGGGGCGGGGGGAGCAGTTCTTC. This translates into CASSLYQGRGEQFF.

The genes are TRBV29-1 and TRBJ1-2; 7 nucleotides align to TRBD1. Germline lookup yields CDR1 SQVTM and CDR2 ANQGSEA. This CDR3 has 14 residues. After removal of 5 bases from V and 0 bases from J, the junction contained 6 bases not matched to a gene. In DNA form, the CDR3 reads TGCAGCGTTAAGGCCGGGACAGCTAACTATGGCTACACCTTC. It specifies CSVKAGTANYGYTF.